The text below deals with one T cell receptor (beta chain). Germline values: CDR1 PRHDT, CDR2 FYEKMQ (reference sequence). V shed 1 base and J 2 bases; nucleotides not matched to a gene: 1. This CDR3 is built from 15 residues. Data came from immunoSEQ multiplex PCR; TCRdb stores just in-frame clones and leaves some out. The top ten hold approximately 1.5% of the sample, which has hundreds of thousands of clones, 87% seen once. These data are taken from a study of blood T cell repertoires in COVID-19. Source material: peripheral blood. This receptor was obtained from a middle-aged woman who had recovered from COVID-19. This chain joins TRBV13 and TRBJ2-7, with 11 bases aligning to TRBD1. In DNA form, the CDR3 reads TGTGCCAGCAGCTTAGTGGGACAGGGGGCCTACGAGCAGTACTTC. Its protein is CASSLVGQGAYEQYF. Together with reference TRBV13 and TRBJ2-7, the CDR3 gives the full variable domain: AAGVIQSPRHLIKEKRETATLKCYPIPRHDTVYWYQQGPGQDPQFLISFYEKMQSDKGSIPDRFSAQQFSDYHSELNMSSLELGDSALYFCASSLVGQGAYEQYFGPGTRLTVT.